This TCR beta chain originates from a study of tumor-infiltrating lymphocytes in primary liver carcinoma. Trimming removed 7 bases from V and 7 bases from J; junction bases left unmatched: 5. CDR1 and CDR2 (germline): PRHDT, FYEKMQ (reference sequence). The CDR3 runs to 15 residues. Total RNA (around 0.45 ug) served as template for TCR beta cDNA synthesis primed by a constant-region primer. Amplification in three nested multiplex PCR rounds with slightly modified ARM-PCR gave rise to TCR beta libraries. Each of the first two PCR rounds ran 9 to 11 cycles with TRBV1-TRBV30 forward and C-beta reverse primers. TCRdb reanalysed the multiplex PCR reads using MiXCR and keeps one entry per CDR3 protein. The top ten clones hold under 25% of a sample with roughly 100,000 distinct CDR3 sequences, approximately 78% of them seen once. Between roughly 17 and 30 mg of unsorted bulk tissue served as the source from which RNA and DNA were co-extracted.

The V call is TRBV13, the J call TRBJ2-2; 14 nucleotides align to TRBD2. The clonotype comes from a middle-aged man with primary liver carcinoma and hepatitis B virus infection. Sequenced: liver tumor tissue from sampling region 3. Documented subset: tumor region T3, left-lateral pole. The DNA for the CDR3 is TGTGCCAGCAACTTGACTAGCGGGAGGGTCGGGGAGCTGTTTTTT. It translates to CASNLTSGRVGELFF.